These 7 T cell receptor beta chains originate from one sample sequenced in a study of T cell clones after liver transplantation. Using immunoSEQ multiplex PCR, the repertoire was profiled, and TCRdb retains in-frame clones only, with some absent. The data contain roughly 57,000 clones, about two thirds of them singletons. Sequenced here: CD4+ T cells from blood, sampled before liver transplant. These receptors were obtained from a human donor who received a liver transplant.

The chain carries TRBV4-1 and TRBJ2-6; D is uncertain. Germline loops: CDR1 MGHRA, CDR2 YSYEKL. V gave up 0 bases and J gave up 11 bases, with 11 bases separating them. The CDR3 totals 14 residues. The CDR3 bases are TGCGCCAGCAGCCAAGATGCCCAGGATTACGTCCTGACTTTC. It codes for CASSQDAQDYVLTF.

This clone was counted at least ten times. This sequence joins TRBV5-3 and TRBJ2-7, with 7 bases matching TRBD1. TRBV5-3 is an ORF, and what it does is uncertain. Trimming took 8 bases from V and 2 from J; bases not matched to a gene: 10. The length of the CDR3 is 14 residues. CDR3 loop: CASTRRDSTYEQYF. Written as DNA, the CDR3 is TGTGCCAGCACCCGCCGGGACAGTACCTACGAGCAGTACTTC.

Only a few counts were recorded for this clone. The J gene is TRBJ2-2, the V gene TRBV7-3; no reliable D call. The germline gives CDR1 SGHTA, CDR2 FQGTGA. The CDR3 has 13 residues. V lost 1 base to trimming and J lost 14 bases, with 14 bases between them. Written as DNA, the CDR3 is TGTGCCAGCAGCTTAAGAGGCACCCAGACCCTGTTTTTT. Translated: CASSLRGTQTLFF.

The V gene is TRBV14, the J gene TRBJ1-1; D remains ambiguous. Germline V gives CDR1 SGHDN, CDR2 FVKESK. The CDR3 length is 11 residues. V lost 3 bases and J lost 11, with 10 bases in between. CDR3 DNA sequence: TGTGCCAGCAGCCAGGGCATCAGGGCTTTCTTT. It translates to CASSQGIRAFF.

As to this clone: A far larger clone differs by one base, so this is likely a read error. Other DNA sequences in the sample encode the same CDR3. The rearrangement uses TRBV7-3 and TRBJ1-2; no reliable D call. Germline V lookup: CDR1 SGHTA, CDR2 FQGTGA. The CDR3 runs 13 residues. With 6 bases removed from V and 7 bases from J, the gap between germline ends came to 15 bases. The CDR3 reads CASSLENYGGYTF. DNA for the CDR3: TGTGCCAGCAGTCTTGAGAACTATGGTGGCTACACCTTC.

Remarks on this clone: The junction shows a germline mismatch at one end, possibly a read error. The gene calls are TRBV7-7 and TRBJ2-5; D unresolved. The CDR3 contains 13 residues. Germline values: CDR1 SSHAT, CDR2 FNYEAQ (reference sequence). CDR3 DNA sequence: TGTGCTAGCAGCCATGCGGCCCAAGAGACCCAGTACTTC. Protein sequence: CASSHAAQETQYF.

V gene TRBV28 combines with J gene TRBJ1-3; weak D call: TRBD1 (5 bases). The CDR3 totals 16 residues. V was trimmed by 5 bases and J by 4 bases, leaving 18 bases between them. From germline, CDR1 is MDHEN and CDR2 SYDVKM. The CDR3 sequence: CASSPMAGIAGNTIYF. The DNA for the CDR3 is TGTGCCAGCAGTCCCATGGCAGGGATCGCCGGAAACACCATATATTTT.